This T cell receptor beta chain originates from a study of blood T cells in healthy people across ages. CDR3 size: 15 residues. Per germline, CDR1 DFQATT and CDR2 SNEGSKA (reference sequence). The V end was cut by 0 bases, the J end by 5 bases, with 17 bases between. This clonotype was found a few times. Its antigen remains unknown. The use of a sample-barcoded 5' primer and a J-beta primer mix characterized a second PCR of about 6 to 12 cycles. TCRdb reprocessed the 5' RACE reads with MiXCR, giving one entry per CDR3 protein. Seen here are 1.5 million to 2 million distinct CDR3 sequences, 40% to 55% observed once, and the top ten hold roughly 2.1%. Findings of the study overall: Estimated diversity, derived from one million T cells, was regarded as an underestimate.

This TCR derives from a woman between 40 and 50 years old in good health. V usage is TRBV20-1 and J usage is TRBJ2-7; D is tentatively TRBD1 or TRBD2 (5 bases each). Source material: blood. The CDR3 loop reads CSARDKRGVGDEQYF. In nucleotides, the CDR3 is TGCAGTGCTAGAGATAAGCGAGGGGTGGGCGACGAGCAGTACTTC.